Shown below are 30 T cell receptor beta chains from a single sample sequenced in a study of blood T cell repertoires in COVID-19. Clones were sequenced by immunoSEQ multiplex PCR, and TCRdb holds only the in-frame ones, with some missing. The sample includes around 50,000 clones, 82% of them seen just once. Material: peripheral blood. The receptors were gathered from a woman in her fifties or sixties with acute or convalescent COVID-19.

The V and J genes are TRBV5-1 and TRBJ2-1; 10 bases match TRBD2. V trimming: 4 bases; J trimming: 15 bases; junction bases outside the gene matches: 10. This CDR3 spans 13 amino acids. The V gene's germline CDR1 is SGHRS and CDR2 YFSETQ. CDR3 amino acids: CASSTTSGALLFF. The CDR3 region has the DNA TGCGCCAGCAGCACAACTAGCGGGGCTTTATTGTTCTTC. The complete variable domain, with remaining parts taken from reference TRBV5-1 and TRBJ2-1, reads KAGVTQTPRYLIKTRGQQVTLSCSPISGHRSVSWYQQTPGQGLQFLFEYFSETQRNKGNFPGRFSGRQFSNSRSEMNVSTLELGDSALYLCASSTTSGALLFFGPGTRLTVL.

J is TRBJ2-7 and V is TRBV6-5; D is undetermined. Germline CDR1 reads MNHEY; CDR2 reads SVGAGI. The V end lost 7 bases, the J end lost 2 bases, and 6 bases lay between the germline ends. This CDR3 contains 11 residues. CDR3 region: CASTNAYEQYF. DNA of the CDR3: TGTGCCAGCACCAATGCCTACGAGCAGTACTTC.

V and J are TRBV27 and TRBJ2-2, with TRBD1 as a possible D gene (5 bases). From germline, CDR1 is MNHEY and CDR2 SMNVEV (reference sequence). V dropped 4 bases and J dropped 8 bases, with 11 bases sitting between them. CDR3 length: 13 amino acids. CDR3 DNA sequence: TGTGCCAGCAGTTCAACAGGCCGTGGGGAGCTGTTTTTT. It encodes CASSSTGRGELFF.

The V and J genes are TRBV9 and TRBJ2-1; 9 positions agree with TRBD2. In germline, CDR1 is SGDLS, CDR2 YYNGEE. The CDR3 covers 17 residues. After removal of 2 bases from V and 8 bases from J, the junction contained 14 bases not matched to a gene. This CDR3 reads CASSVPLSAGGLDEQFF. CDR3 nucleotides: TGTGCCAGCAGCGTCCCCTTGAGCGCGGGGGGGCTGGATGAGCAGTTCTTC.

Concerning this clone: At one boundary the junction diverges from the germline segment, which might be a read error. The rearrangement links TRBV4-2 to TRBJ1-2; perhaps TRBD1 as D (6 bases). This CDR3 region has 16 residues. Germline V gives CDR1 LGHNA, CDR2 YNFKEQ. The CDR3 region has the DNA TGTGCCAGCAGCCAAGAAATAAGAAGGGACAACTTTGGCTACACCTTC. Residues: CASSQEIRRDNFGYTF.

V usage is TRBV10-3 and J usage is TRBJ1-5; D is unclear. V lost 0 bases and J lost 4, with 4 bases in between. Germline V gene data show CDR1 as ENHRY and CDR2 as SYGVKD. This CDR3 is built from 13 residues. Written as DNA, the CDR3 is TGTGCCATCAGTGAGTCTCGGAATCAGCCCCAGCATTTT. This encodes CAISESRNQPQHF.

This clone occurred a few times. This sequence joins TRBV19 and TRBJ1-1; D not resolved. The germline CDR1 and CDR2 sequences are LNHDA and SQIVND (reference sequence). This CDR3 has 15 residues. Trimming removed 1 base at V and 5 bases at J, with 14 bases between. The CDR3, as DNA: TGTGCCAGTAGTATAGTAGCAGGACTCGGAACTGAAGCTTTCTTT. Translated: CASSIVAGLGTEAFF.

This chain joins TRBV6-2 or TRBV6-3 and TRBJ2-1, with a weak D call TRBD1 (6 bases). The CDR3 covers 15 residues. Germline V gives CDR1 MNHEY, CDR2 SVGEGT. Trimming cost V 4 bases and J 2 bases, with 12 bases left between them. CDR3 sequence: CASSSSGEPYNEQFF. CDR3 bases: TGTGCCAGCAGTTCATCAGGGGAACCCTACAATGAGCAGTTCTTC.

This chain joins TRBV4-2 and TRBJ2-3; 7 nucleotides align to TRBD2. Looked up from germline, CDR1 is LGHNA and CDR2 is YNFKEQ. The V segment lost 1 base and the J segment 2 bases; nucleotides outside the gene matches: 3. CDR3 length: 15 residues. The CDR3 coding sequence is TGTGCCAGCAGCCAAGCCCGGGGGGTCACAGATACGCAGTATTTT. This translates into CASSQARGVTDTQYF.

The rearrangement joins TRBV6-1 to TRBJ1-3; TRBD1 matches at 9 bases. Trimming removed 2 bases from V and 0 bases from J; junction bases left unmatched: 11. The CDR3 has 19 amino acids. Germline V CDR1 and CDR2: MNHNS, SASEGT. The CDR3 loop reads CASSEINWGQGDSGNTIYF. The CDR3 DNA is TGTGCCAGCAGTGAAATTAATTGGGGACAGGGTGACTCTGGAAACACCATATATTTT.

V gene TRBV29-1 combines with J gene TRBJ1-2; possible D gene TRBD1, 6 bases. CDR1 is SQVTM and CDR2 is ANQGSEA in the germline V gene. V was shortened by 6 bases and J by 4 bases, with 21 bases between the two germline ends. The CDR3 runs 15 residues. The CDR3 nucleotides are TGCAGCGTGCAGGGGCCGGGACGGGAGGGCTATGGCTACACCTTC. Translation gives CSVQGPGREGYGYTF.

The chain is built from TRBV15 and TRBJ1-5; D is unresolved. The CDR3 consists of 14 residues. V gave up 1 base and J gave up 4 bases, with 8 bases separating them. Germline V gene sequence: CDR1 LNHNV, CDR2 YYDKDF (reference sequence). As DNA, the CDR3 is TGTGCCACCAGCAGAGTGGCGGGGAATCAGCCCCAGCATTTT. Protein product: CATSRVAGNQPQHF. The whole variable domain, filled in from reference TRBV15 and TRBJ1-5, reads DAMVIQNPRYQVTQFGKPVTLSCSQTLNHNVMYWYQQKSSQAPKLLFHYYDKDFNNEADTPDNFQSRRPNTSFCFLDIRSPGLGDTAMYLCATSRVAGNQPQHFGDGTRLSIL.

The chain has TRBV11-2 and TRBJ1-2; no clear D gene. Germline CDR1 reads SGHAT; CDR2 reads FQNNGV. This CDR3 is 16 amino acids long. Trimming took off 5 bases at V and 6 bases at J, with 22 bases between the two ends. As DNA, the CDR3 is TGTGCCAGCAGCCCGCCATTCAGGAGGGTTGGAGATGGCTACACCTTC. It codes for CASSPPFRRVGDGYTF. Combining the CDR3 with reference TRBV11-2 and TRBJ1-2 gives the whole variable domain EAGVAQSPRYKIIEKRQSVAFWCNPISGHATLYWYQQILGQGPKLLIQFQNNGVVDDSQLPKDRFSAERLKGVDSTLKIQPAKLEDSAVYLCASSPPFRRVGDGYTFGSGTRLTVV.

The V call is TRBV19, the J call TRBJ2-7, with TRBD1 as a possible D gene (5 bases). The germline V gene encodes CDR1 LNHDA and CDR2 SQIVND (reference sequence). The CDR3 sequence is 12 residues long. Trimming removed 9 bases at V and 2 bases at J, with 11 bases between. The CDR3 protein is CARPGNTYEQYF. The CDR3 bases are TGTGCCAGGCCAGGGAACACCTACGAGCAGTACTTC.

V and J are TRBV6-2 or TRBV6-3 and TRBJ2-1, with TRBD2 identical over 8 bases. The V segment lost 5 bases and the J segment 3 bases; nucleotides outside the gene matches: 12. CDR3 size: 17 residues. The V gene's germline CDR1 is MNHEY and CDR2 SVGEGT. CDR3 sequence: CASSPFGSGVVYNEQFF. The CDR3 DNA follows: TGTGCCAGCAGTCCCTTCGGTAGCGGGGTTGTCTACAATGAGCAGTTCTTC.

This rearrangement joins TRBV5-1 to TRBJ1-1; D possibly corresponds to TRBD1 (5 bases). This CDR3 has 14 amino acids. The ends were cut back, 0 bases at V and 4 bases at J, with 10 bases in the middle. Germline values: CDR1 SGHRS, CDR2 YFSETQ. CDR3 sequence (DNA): TGCGCCAGCAGCTTGGCAGGGCGGGGCACTGAAGCTTTCTTT. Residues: CASSLAGRGTEAFF.

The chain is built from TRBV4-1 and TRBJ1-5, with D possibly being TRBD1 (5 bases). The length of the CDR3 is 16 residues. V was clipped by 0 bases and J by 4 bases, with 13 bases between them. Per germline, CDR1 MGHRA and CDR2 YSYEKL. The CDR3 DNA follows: TGCGCCAGCAGCCAAGATGGGGCAGGAGTGAATCAGCCCCAGCATTTT. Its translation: CASSQDGAGVNQPQHF.

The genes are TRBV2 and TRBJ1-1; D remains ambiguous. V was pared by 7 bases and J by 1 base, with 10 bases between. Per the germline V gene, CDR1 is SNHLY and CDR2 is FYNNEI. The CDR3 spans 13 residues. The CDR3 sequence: CASIREGNTEAFF. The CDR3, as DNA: TGTGCCAGCATAAGGGAGGGGAACACTGAAGCTTTCTTT.

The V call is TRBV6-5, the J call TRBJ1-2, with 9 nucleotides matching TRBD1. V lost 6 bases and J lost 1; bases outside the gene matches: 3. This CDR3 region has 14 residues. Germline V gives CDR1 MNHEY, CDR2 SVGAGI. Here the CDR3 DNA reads TGTGCCAGCAGCTCGGGACAGGGTAACTATGGCTACACCTTC. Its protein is CASSSGQGNYGYTF.

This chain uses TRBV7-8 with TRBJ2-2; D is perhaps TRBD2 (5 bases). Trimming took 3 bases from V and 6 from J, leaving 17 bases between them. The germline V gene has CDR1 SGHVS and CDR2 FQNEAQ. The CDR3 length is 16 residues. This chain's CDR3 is CASSFSGLRRPGELFF. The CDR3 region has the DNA TGTGCCAGCAGCTTCTCAGGACTCCGGCGCCCCGGGGAGCTGTTTTTT.

The CDR3 region is CASSITVSGELFF. The CDR3 coding sequence is TGTGCCAGTAGTATAACAGTCTCCGGGGAGCTGTTTTTT. The rearrangement joins TRBV19 to TRBJ2-2; D uncertain. This CDR3 is built from 13 residues. Trimming shortened V by 2 bases and J by 6 bases, and 7 bases separated the two germline ends. Germline V gene data show CDR1 as LNHDA and CDR2 as SQIVND (reference sequence).

CDR3 in DNA: TGTGCCAGCAGCCCAACAGGGGGCGCTTTGAATGAGCAGTTCTTC. Its translation is CASSPTGGALNEQFF. V is TRBV7-3 and J is TRBJ2-1; 9 nucleotides agree with TRBD1. V shed 5 bases, J shed 7 bases, and the junction held 9 bases outside the gene matches. Germline V lookup: CDR1 SGHTA, CDR2 FQGTGA. The CDR3 is made up of 15 amino acids.

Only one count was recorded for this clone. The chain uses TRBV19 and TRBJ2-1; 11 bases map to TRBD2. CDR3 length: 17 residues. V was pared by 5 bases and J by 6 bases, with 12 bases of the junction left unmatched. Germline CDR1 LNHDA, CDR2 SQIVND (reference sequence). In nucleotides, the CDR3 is TGTGCCAGTAGTTCTCATCTGGGGACTAGCGGTCGCAATGAGCAGTTCTTC. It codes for CASSSHLGTSGRNEQFF.

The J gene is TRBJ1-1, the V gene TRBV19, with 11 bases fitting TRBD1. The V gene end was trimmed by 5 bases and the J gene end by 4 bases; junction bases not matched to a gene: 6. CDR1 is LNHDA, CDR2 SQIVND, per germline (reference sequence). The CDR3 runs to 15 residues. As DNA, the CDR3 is TGTGCCAGTAGTCCGCGGACAGGGGGCGTCACTGAAGCTTTCTTT. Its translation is CASSPRTGGVTEAFF.

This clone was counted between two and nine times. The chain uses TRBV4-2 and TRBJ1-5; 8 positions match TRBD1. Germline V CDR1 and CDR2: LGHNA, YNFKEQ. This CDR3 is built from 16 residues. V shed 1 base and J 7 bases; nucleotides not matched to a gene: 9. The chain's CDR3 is CASSQVGRGLGQPQHF. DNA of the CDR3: TGTGCCAGCAGCCAAGTAGGCAGGGGGCTGGGGCAGCCCCAGCATTTT.

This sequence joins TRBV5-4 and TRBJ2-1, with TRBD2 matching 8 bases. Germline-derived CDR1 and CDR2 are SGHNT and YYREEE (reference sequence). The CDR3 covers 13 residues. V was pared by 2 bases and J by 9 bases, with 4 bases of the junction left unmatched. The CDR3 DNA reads TGTGCCAGCAGCTTAGAGCGGGGGTTTGAGCAGTTCTTC. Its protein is CASSLERGFEQFF.

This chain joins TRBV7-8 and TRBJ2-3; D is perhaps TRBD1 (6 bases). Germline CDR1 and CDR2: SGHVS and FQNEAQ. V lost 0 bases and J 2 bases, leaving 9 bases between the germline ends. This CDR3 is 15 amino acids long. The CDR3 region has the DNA TGTGCCAGCAGCTTAGCGAGGGGGACCACAGATACGCAGTATTTT. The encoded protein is CASSLARGTTDTQYF. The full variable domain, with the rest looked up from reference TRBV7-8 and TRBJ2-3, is GAGVSQSPRYKVAKRGQDVALRCDPISGHVSLFWYQQALGQGPEFLTYFQNEAQLDKSGLPSDRFFAERPEGSVSTLKIQRTQQEDSAVYLCASSLARGTTDTQYFGPGTRLTVL.

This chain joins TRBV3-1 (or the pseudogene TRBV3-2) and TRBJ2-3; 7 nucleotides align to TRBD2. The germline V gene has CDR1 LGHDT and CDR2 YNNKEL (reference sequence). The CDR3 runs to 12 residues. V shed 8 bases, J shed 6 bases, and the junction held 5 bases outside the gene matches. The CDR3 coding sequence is TGTGCCAGCGGGGGGGGTCCGGATACGCAGTATTTT. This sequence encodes CASGGGPDTQYF.

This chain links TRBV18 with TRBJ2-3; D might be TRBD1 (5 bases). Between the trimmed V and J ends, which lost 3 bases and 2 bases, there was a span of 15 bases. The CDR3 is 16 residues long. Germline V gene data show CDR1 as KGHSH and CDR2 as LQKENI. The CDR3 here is CASSPQVGAVTDTQYF. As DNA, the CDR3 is TGTGCCAGCTCACCCCAGGTAGGGGCTGTCACAGATACGCAGTATTTT.

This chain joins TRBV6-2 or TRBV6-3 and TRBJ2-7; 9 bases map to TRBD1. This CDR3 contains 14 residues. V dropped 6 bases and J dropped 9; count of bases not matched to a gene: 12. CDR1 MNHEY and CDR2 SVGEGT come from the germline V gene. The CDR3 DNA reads TGTGCCAGCAGCAACGTGGACAGGGGAGGGGGGCAGTACTTC. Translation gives CASSNVDRGGGQYF.